Here is one T cell receptor beta chain with its context. Its specificity is not known. CDR3 size: 14 residues. Trimming removed 7 bases at V and 5 bases at J, with 20 bases between. Germline lookup yields CDR1 DFQATT and CDR2 SNEGSKA (reference sequence). Amplified material comprised TCR beta CDR3 regions derived from RNA transcripts. RT-PCR in the first round used HTBI primers; a second-round multiplex PCR followed. TCRdb independently ran MiXCR on the multiplex PCR reads; one entry per CDR3 protein. There are tens of thousands of distinct CDR3 sequences in the sample; roughly half occur only once, and around 18% lies in the top ten. This sample was included in a study of Graves' ophthalmopathy and Graves' hyperthyroidism. Whole-study results and caveats: Blood shared most expanded thyroid clonotypes above 0.001 frequency. Prediction of ophthalmopathy progression reached about 71% sensitivity and 72.22% specificity.

Ineligible for inclusion were patients with other autoimmune diseases, uncontrolled infections, pregnancy or lactation. PBMCs were obtained from roughly 9.9 ml of fresh peripheral blood. Sequenced material: peripheral blood. The V call is TRBV20-1, the J call TRBJ1-1; D is possibly TRBD1 (6 bases). The clonotype comes from an adult man with Graves' ophthalmopathy. CDR3 in DNA: TGCAGTGAATCACAAGGGCGGGGGCGGACTGAAGCTTTCTTT. It yields the protein CSESQGRGRTEAFF.